This T cell receptor (beta chain) emerged from a study of beta chain features in type 1 diabetes. General study findings and limits: Across all four CD4+ subsets, people with type 1 diabetes showed modestly shorter TCRB CDR3s.

Every bit of the isolated RNA underwent reverse transcription, so sequencing read expressed TCRB transcripts. Assay: immunoSEQ multiplex PCR; the TCRdb copy retains only in-frame clones and omits some. The sample has over 600,000 clones, around 11% seen once. In this sample, this clone turned up a few times. Its antigen is unidentified. The CDR3 spans 14 residues. The V gene is TRBV21-1, the J gene TRBJ1-5. TRBV21-1 is assigned pseudogene status. The clonotype was recovered from a man aged 25-45 years with type 1 diabetes. Sequenced sample: naive CD4+ T cells from blood. The CDR3 is CASSKARGCQPQHF. The CDR3 coding sequence is TGTGCCAGCAGCAAAGCGCGGGGTTGTCAGCCCCAGCATTTT.